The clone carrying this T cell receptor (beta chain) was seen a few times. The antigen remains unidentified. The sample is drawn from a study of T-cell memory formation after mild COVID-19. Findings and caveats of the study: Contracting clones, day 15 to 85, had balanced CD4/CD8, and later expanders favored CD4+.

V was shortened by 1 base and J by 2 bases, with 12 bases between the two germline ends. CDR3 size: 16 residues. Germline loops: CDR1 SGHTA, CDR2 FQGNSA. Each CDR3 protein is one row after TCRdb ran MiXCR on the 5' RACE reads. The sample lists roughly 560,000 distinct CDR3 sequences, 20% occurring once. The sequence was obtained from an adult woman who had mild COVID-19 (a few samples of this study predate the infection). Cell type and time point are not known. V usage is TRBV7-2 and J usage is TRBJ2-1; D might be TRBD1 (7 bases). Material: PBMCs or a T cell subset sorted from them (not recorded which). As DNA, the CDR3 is TGTGCCAGCAGCTTAGTTGCCAGGGGGGCCTACAATGAGCAGTTCTTC. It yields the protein CASSLVARGAYNEQFF.